This T cell receptor beta chain stems from a study of cytomegalovirus exposure and HLA in healthy donors. 13 Jbeta primers and 60 Vbeta primers were used for the PCR. Here immunoSEQ multiplex PCR was the method, and the copy in TCRdb shows in-frame clones only, minus some. This sample carries about 140,000 clones, roughly four fifths of them seen once, and the ten largest clones take approximately 2%. Germline values: CDR1 MNHNS, CDR2 SASEGT. The CDR3 spans 15 residues. Trimming pared 5 bases from V and 6 bases from J, leaving 20 bases between. This clonotype originated in a middle-aged woman in good health and CMV-seronegative. The chain has TRBV6-1 and TRBJ2-7, with D tentatively TRBD2 (5 bases). Material for sequencing was PBMCs. CDR3 DNA: TGTGCCAGCAGTCCTTGGGGAGCTGCGGTTTCCGAGCAGTACTTC. Its protein is CASSPWGAAVSEQYF.